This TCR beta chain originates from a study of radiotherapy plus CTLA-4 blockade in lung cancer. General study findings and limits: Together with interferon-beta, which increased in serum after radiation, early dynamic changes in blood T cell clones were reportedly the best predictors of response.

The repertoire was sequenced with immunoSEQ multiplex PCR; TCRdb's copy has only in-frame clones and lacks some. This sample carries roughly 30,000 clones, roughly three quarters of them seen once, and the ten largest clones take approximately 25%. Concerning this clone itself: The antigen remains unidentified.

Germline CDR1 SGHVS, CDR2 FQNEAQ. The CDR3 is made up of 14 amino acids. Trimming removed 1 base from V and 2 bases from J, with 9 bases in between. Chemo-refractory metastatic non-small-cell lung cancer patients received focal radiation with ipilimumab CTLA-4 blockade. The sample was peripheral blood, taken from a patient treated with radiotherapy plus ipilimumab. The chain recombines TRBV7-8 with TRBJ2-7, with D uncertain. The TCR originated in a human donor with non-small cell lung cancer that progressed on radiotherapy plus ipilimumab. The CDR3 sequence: CASSLGFNPYEQYF. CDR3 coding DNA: TGTGCCAGCAGCTTAGGGTTCAACCCCTACGAGCAGTACTTC.